This T cell receptor beta chain was observed in a study of OX40 agonist ivuxolimab in advanced cancers. Per germline, CDR1 SQVTM and CDR2 ANQGSEA. With V trimmed by 3 bases and J by 7 bases, 21 bases remained unmatched. The CDR3 runs 19 residues. Assay used: immunoSEQ multiplex PCR; TCRdb lists only in-frame clones, some missing. This table has some 70,000 clones, 83% appearing once. The genes are TRBV29-1 and TRBJ1-2, with 12 bases that match TRBD1. This sample comprised CD4+ or CD8+ T cells sorted from blood, obtained in a trial of the OX40 agonist ivuxolimab. This clonotype was sampled from an adult with an advanced solid tumor such as melanoma, head and neck, liver or kidney cancer. In DNA, the CDR3 is TGCAGCGTTGATCGTGGGACAGGGGGCGCCCCCCGTAGCCCTGGTGGCTACACCTTC. Its translation: CSVDRGTGGAPRSPGGYTF.